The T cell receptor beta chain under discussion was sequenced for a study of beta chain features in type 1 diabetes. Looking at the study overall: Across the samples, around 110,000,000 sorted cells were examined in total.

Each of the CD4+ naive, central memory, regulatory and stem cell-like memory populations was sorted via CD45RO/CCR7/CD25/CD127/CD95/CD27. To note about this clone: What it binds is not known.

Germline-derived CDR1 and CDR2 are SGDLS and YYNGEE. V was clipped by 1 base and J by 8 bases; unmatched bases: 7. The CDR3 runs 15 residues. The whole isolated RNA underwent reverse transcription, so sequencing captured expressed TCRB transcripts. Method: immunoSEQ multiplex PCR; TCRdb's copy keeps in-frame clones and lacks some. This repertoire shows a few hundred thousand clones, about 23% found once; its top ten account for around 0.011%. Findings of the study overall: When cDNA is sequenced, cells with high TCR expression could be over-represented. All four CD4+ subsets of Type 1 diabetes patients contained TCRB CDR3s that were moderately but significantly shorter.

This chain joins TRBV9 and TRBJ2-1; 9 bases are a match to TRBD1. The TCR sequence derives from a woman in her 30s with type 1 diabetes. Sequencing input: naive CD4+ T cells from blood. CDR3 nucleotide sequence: TGTGCCAGCAGCGTACTGGGACAGGGCGGCGATGAGCAGTTCTTC. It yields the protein CASSVLGQGGDEQFF.